Sequencing of this T cell receptor beta chain was carried out in a study of blood T cells in healthy people across ages (dated by TCRdb to the mid-2010s). About the full investigation: In model experiments, template switching captured about one uniquely barcoded TCR beta cDNA molecule for every two T cells. Age-related changes in TCR beta repertoire diversity were measured in the study by deep sequencing normalized with unique cDNA molecular identifiers. Four age groups were formed from the donors: young (average 16 years), middle-aged (less than 40), aged (around 62) and long-lived (more than 75). To avoid experimental bias, donors of different ages were randomly spread across the sequencing lanes. The study analyzed two additional independent replicas of 1 million unique cDNA reads from the same blood draw for two donors, one aged 18 to 29 and one aged 80 or older. What the work shows at the level of the full study, not this receptor alone: Estimates of total diversity based on one million sequenced T cells were considered lower bounds and underestimates. As age increased, observed TCR beta diversity per million T cells dropped in a roughly linear way, and a significant reduction was already evident by age 40. Because donor CMV infection status was unknown, age-related changes in expanded clonotypes were potentially confounded. Compared with the aged group, more naive CD4+ T cells, fewer expanded clones and increased TCR diversity were shown by the long-lived group, suggesting age selection. There was a strong correlation between observed TCR beta diversity and the percentage of naive T cells measured by flow cytometry. Bulk unsorted PBMC profiling prevented conclusive comparison of naive and antigen-experienced compartments.

The roughly 42 donors, aged about 6 to 100 years, were systemically healthy Caucasian individuals from Russia. Roughly 9.5 milliliters of peripheral blood were drawn from each donor into EDTA-treated Vacutainer tubes. Ficoll-Paque density-gradient centrifugation was used to isolate PBMCs, with at least 7 million per sample. Total RNA, at least 5.5 micrograms per sample, was extracted from PBMCs with Trizol reagent. For every donor, an aliquot of PBMCs went through flow cytometry to measure the percentages of naive CD45RAhigh/CD27high T cells. This clonotype was detected a few times. No cognate antigen has been identified for it. Base-call qualities are not available, and no considerably larger clone is one nucleotide away. The receptor library was made with 5' RACE. The data were produced on an Illumina HiSeq 2500. A second 7 to 11 cycle PCR used a sample-barcoded 5' primer and a J-beta primer mix. A template-switch 5' adaptor carrying 12 random nucleotides introduced a unique molecular identifier onto each TCR beta cDNA molecule. Each sample yielded at least 3 million CDR3-containing paired-end reads. The Mint cDNA synthesis kit, primed by a TRBC-specific oligonucleotide, was used to synthesize first-strand cDNA from all RNA. Following uracil-DNA glycosylase treatment, a first 18-cycle PCR with universal primers M1SS and BC2_uni_R was performed on all cDNA. The authors' analysis ran thus. For normalization, 1 million high-quality reads, each with a distinct molecular identifier, were randomly selected from each sample. Reads with shared molecular identifiers were discarded instead of being binned into consensus sequences. CDR3 identification, clonotype clustering and error correction used MiTCR with a Q25 quality threshold and the strictest error-elimination algorithm. Lower-bound total TCR beta diversity was estimated with a nonparametric unseen species model using Euler transformation. TCRdb reanalyzed the raw reads on its own, using fastp at Q25 for trimming and MiXCR for clone calling, and kept in-frame beta chains. CDR3 protein duplicates are merged, each entry listing the most common genes and DNA. TCRdb's processing, not the authors' own work, is the source of the V and J calls. The table for this sample lists roughly 1,500,000 distinct CDR3 sequences; approximately 40% of them were counted only once. The ten largest clones take up roughly 8.2% of the sample.

The germline V gene supplies CDR1 SNHLY and CDR2 FYNNEI. The CDR3, from cysteine to phenylalanine, totals 13 residues. Of the read, only the CDR3 DNA is kept; its 39 bases are in frame from base 1. V loses 5 bases, J loses 6 bases, and the germline ends lie 12 bases apart. This TCR derives from a young woman in good health. In this chain, TRBV2 is recombined with TRBJ2-3, with no reliable assignment of the D segment. Sequencing was performed on blood. The nucleotides read TGTGCCAGCAGTCCCCTTGTGGGGGATACGCAGTATTTT. This encodes CASSPLVGDTQYF.